This record covers a single T cell receptor (beta chain). Mismatch with germline at one junction end may stem from a read error. This specimen belongs to a study of blood T cell repertoires in COVID-19. Study in general: Samples of COVID-19 (acute and convalescent) were obtained from the United States, Italy and Spain.

The table came from immunoSEQ multiplex PCR; TCRdb's copy has only in-frame clones and leaves some out. The sample includes more than 110,000 clones, 82% of them seen just once. The CDR3 runs to 14 residues. Germline V CDR1 and CDR2: MDHEN, SYDVKM. V usage is TRBV28 and J usage is TRBJ2-4; TRBD2 agrees at 14 bases. Sequences were obtained from peripheral blood. The TCR originated in a woman aged 80 or over with acute or convalescent COVID-19. CDR3 loop: CAGSSGLAGVPLDF. DNA for the CDR3: TGTGCCGGTAGTTCGGGACTAGCGGGAGTTCCTCTAGACTTC.